These 30 T cell receptor beta chains originate from one sample sequenced in a study of post-analysis software for immune sequencing data. Study-wide results and limits: There were about 5 TRBV segments more frequent in patients than controls, and TRBV5-6, TRBV5-1 and TRBV20-1 were among them.

Unique molecular identifiers were built into the TCR beta cDNA libraries. Using its own MiXCR run on the PCR reads, TCRdb lists one record per CDR3 protein. The sample yields some 690,000 distinct CDR3 sequences, 59% seen once. Their antigen targets remain unknown. Source material: blood. These receptors came from a girl aged 2 to 10 with multiple sclerosis.

This clonotype was observed a single time. The CDR3 DNA follows: TGTGCCAGCAGTTTACGACAGGATCTTGAGCAGTTCTTC. Protein product: CASSLRQDLEQFF. V usage is TRBV12-3 or TRBV12-4 and J usage is TRBJ2-1; weak D call: TRBD1 (6 bases). Trimming removed 2 bases at V and 9 bases at J, with 11 bases between. The CDR3 has 13 amino acids.

This chain connects TRBV5-1 to TRBJ1-6; D not resolved. This CDR3 is built from 16 residues. Deletions cut 0 bases from V and 10 bases from J, with 17 bases between. In germline, CDR1 is SGHRS, CDR2 YFSETQ. The CDR3 region is CASSLVEREVYSPLHF. CDR3 in DNA: TGCGCCAGCAGCTTGGTCGAGAGGGAGGTATACTCACCCCTCCACTTT.

This chain joins TRBV12-3 or TRBV12-4 and TRBJ2-7; TRBD1 matches 9 bases. The CDR3 totals 13 residues. After removal of 5 bases from V and 4 bases from J, the junction contained 3 bases not matched to a gene. The CDR3 is CASSAGTGYEQYF. The CDR3 DNA reads as TGTGCCAGCAGTGCCGGGACAGGGTACGAGCAGTACTTC.

This clonotype was observed a handful of times. Its ends do not fully match the called genes, so a read error is possible. The CDR3 coding sequence is TGTGCCAGCAGTTACCCCGGGCTAGCGGGACAACCTTCCTACAATGAGCAGTTCTTT. Translating gives CASSYPGLAGQPSYNEQFF. V gene TRBV6-2 or TRBV6-3 combines with J gene TRBJ2-1; 9 bases map to TRBD2. Per the germline V gene, CDR1 is MNHEY and CDR2 is SVGEGT. CDR3 length equals 19 residues.

The chain carries TRBV15 and TRBJ2-1; D gene ambiguous. This CDR3 comprises 12 residues. Germline values: CDR1 LNHNV, CDR2 YYDKDF (reference sequence). V was pared by 3 bases and J by 9 bases, with 9 bases between. As DNA, the CDR3 is TGTGCCACCAGCAGTAGGTGGGCTGAGCAGTTCTTC. Translation gives CATSSRWAEQFF.

The V gene is TRBV2, the J gene TRBJ2-7; TRBD1 matches at 10 bases. Germline V CDR1 and CDR2: SNHLY, FYNNEI. The J segment lost 1 base and the V segment lost 8 bases, leaving 8 bases of the junction unmatched. The CDR3 is made up of 15 amino acids. CDR3 bases: TGTGCCAGCGGACGGACAGGGGGATTATCCTACGAGCAGTACTTC. Protein product: CASGRTGGLSYEQYF. Drawing the rest from reference TRBV2 and TRBJ2-7, the complete variable domain is EPEVTQTPSHQVTQMGQEVILRCVPISNHLYFYWYRQILGQKVEFLVSFYNNEISEKSEIFDDQFSVERPDGSNFTLKIRSTKLEDSAMYFCASGRTGGLSYEQYFGPGTRLTVT.

The chain employs TRBV7-3 and TRBJ2-1; 11 bases fit TRBD2. Trimming took 4 bases from V and 5 from J; bases not matched to a gene: 10. This CDR3 is built from 17 residues. In germline, CDR1 is SGHTA, CDR2 FQGTGA. CDR3: CASSSRNGTSGDNEQFF. In DNA form, the CDR3 reads TGTGCCAGCAGCTCCAGAAACGGGACTAGCGGAGACAATGAGCAGTTCTTC.

This clonotype was seen a handful of times. This chain uses TRBV20-1 with TRBJ1-5; no clear D gene. The V gene lost 6 bases and the J gene lost 3 bases, with 12 bases spanning the gap. The CDR3 contains 13 residues. Germline assignment: CDR1 DFQATT and CDR2 SNEGSKA (reference sequence). Here the CDR3 reads CSAAPGYNQPQHF. The CDR3 DNA is TGCAGTGCCGCGCCCGGGTACAATCAGCCCCAGCATTTT.

The chain is built from TRBV29-1 and TRBJ2-1; TRBD2 matches at 13 bases. V lost 5 bases and J lost 1; bases outside the gene matches: 11. CDR1 and CDR2 from the germline V gene are SQVTM and ANQGSEA. The CDR3 runs to 18 residues. The CDR3 reads CSVRLAGGGPSSYNEQFF. CDR3 sequence (DNA): TGCAGCGTTAGACTAGCGGGAGGAGGCCCTTCTTCCTACAATGAGCAGTTCTTC.

The V call is TRBV15, the J call TRBJ2-7; 8 nucleotides match TRBD2. This CDR3 has 14 amino acids. V was pared by 1 base and J by 5 bases, with 4 bases of the junction left unmatched. CDR1 is LNHNV, CDR2 YYDKDF, per germline (reference sequence). For the CDR3, the DNA is TGTGCCACCAGCAGAGGCGGGACTAGTAACGAGCAGTACTTC. Translating gives CATSRGGTSNEQYF.

This chain links TRBV5-1 with TRBJ2-3, with TRBD1 as a possible D gene (6 bases). From germline, CDR1 is SGHRS and CDR2 YFSETQ. Trimming shortened V by 4 bases and J by 2 bases, and 17 bases separated the two germline ends. The CDR3 runs 16 residues. Written as DNA, the CDR3 is TGCGCCAGCAGCCCCCTGTCGACAGGATACACAGATACGCAGTATTTT. It is translated as CASSPLSTGYTDTQYF.

This clonotype was seen a few times. The chain couples TRBV7-2 to TRBJ2-5; no definite D call. Germline-derived CDR1 and CDR2 are SGHTA and FQGNSA. Trimming stripped 4 bases from V and 3 bases from J, with 9 bases between. CDR3 length equals 13 residues. DNA of the CDR3: TGTGCCAGCAGCTCAACGTGGGAAGAGACCCAGTACTTC. Its translation: CASSSTWEETQYF.

This chain connects TRBV7-8 to TRBJ1-5; a weak D match, TRBD1 (5 bases). CDR1 is SGHVS, CDR2 FQNEAQ, per germline. The CDR3 totals 17 residues. Trimming removed 1 base at V and 4 bases at J, with 17 bases between. CDR3 DNA: TGTGCCAGCAGCTTAGAAGAAGGCGTTCGGGGGAATCAGCCCCAGCATTTT. It translates to CASSLEEGVRGNQPQHF. The full variable domain, in which reference TRBV7-8 and TRBJ1-5 provide the parts outside the CDR3, is GAGVSQSPRYKVAKRGQDVALRCDPISGHVSLFWYQQALGQGPEFLTYFQNEAQLDKSGLPSDRFFAERPEGSVSTLKIQRTQQEDSAVYLCASSLEEGVRGNQPQHFGDGTRLSIL.

This clonotype has just one count. The V gene is TRBV10-3, the J gene TRBJ2-5; tentative D call: TRBD2 (6 bases). The J call may not be correct, given that the DNA end is closer to TRBJ2-7. This CDR3 has 15 residues. Germline lookup yields CDR1 ENHRY and CDR2 SYGVKD. The CDR3 DNA reads as TGTGCCATCAGTGAGTCGTTCCCCCGGGAGAGCGAGCAGTACTTC. Encoded protein: CAISESFPRESEQYF.

The J gene is TRBJ1-1, the V gene TRBV19; unclear D gene. This CDR3 is 11 amino acids long. Germline CDR1 and CDR2: LNHDA and SQIVND (reference sequence). V was pared by 4 bases and J by 2 bases, with 2 bases between. The CDR3 reads CASSNNTEAFF. DNA for the CDR3: TGTGCCAGTAGTAATAACACTGAAGCTTTCTTT.

This clonotype was picked up a small number of times. The CDR3 loop reads CASSLNGGRGAHEQYF. The CDR3 DNA reads as TGTGCCAGCAGCTTAAACGGCGGCAGGGGGGCACACGAGCAGTACTTC. V usage is TRBV7-6 and J usage is TRBJ2-7; weak D call: TRBD1 (7 bases). The CDR3 spans 16 residues. Germline CDR1 and CDR2: SGHVS and FNYEAQ. V lost 2 bases and J lost 5, with 19 bases in between.

This sequence joins TRBV12-3 or TRBV12-4 and TRBJ2-7; TRBD2 might be the D (6 bases). The CDR3 has 13 amino acids. Trimming removed 4 bases at V and 4 bases at J, with 11 bases between. CDR3 loop: CASSSGREYEQYF. Written as DNA, the CDR3 is TGTGCCAGCAGTTCGGGACGGGAGTACGAGCAGTACTTC.

This clonotype was picked up a small number of times. The chain uses TRBV27 and TRBJ1-6; D remains unclear. Trimming shortened V by 3 bases and J by 9 bases, and 9 bases separated the two germline ends. This CDR3 has 13 residues. Germline CDR1 MNHEY, CDR2 SMNVEV (reference sequence). In nucleotides, the CDR3 is TGTGCCAGCAGTTTCTCAGGAGGTTCACCCCTCCACTTT. This codes for CASSFSGGSPLHF.

J is TRBJ2-3 and V is TRBV29-1; D is ambiguous. Germline V lookup: CDR1 SQVTM, CDR2 ANQGSEA. This CDR3 is built from 11 residues. Trimming stripped 6 bases from V and 2 bases from J, with 6 bases between. Here the CDR3 reads CSVEITDTQYF. The CDR3 coding sequence is TGCAGCGTAGAAATCACAGATACGCAGTATTTT.

This clonotype was observed a handful of times. The chain joins TRBV20-1 to TRBJ2-1; the match to TRBD2 covers 12 bases. Germline assignment: CDR1 DFQATT and CDR2 SNEGSKA (reference sequence). This CDR3 comprises 14 residues. V lost 2 bases and J lost 6; bases outside the gene matches: 2. The CDR3 loop reads CSARLAGGPNEQFF. The CDR3 DNA reads as TGCAGTGCTAGACTAGCGGGGGGGCCCAATGAGCAGTTCTTC.

V and J are TRBV6-1 and TRBJ2-1; 11 nucleotides match TRBD1. CDR1 and CDR2 from the germline V gene are MNHNS and SASEGT. With 7 bases clipped from V and 3 bases from J, the junction kept 5 bases outside the gene matches. The CDR3 length is 15 residues. The CDR3: CASNGQGAYYNEQFF. CDR3 nucleotide sequence: TGTGCCAGCAACGGACAGGGGGCTTACTACAATGAGCAGTTCTTC.

V is TRBV12-3 or TRBV12-4 and J is TRBJ1-1, with TRBD1 matching over 8 bases. With 3 bases clipped from V and 0 bases from J, the junction kept 3 bases outside the gene matches. The CDR3 extends over 15 amino acids. The CDR3 DNA sequence: TGTGCCAGCAGTTTTGTGGACAGGGTGAACACTGAAGCTTTCTTT. It specifies CASSFVDRVNTEAFF.

A remark on this clonotype: In this CDR3 the conserved last residue, phenylalanine or tryptophan, is missing, so a read error is likely. The CDR3 here is CSVGSDSYNEQFC. The CDR3 nucleotides are TGCAGCGTCGGGAGCGATTCCTACAATGAGCAGTTCTGC. The chain employs TRBV29-1 and TRBJ2-1, with D maybe TRBD2 (6 bases). Per germline, CDR1 SQVTM and CDR2 ANQGSEA. This CDR3 contains 13 residues. The ends were cut back, 6 bases at V and 1 base at J, with 10 bases in the middle.

The rearrangement uses TRBV2 and TRBJ2-3, with D possibly being TRBD1 (5 bases). V gave up 1 base and J gave up 1 base, with 9 bases separating them. This CDR3 has 15 residues. Germline V gene lookup returns CDR1 SNHLY and CDR2 FYNNEI. This CDR3 is CASSEGQSGTDTQYF. Here the CDR3 DNA reads TGTGCCAGCAGTGAAGGACAGTCAGGCACAGATACGCAGTATTTT. The complete variable domain, with remaining parts taken from reference TRBV2 and TRBJ2-3, reads EPEVTQTPSHQVTQMGQEVILRCVPISNHLYFYWYRQILGQKVEFLVSFYNNEISEKSEIFDDQFSVERPDGSNFTLKIRSTKLEDSAMYFCASSEGQSGTDTQYFGPGTRLTVL.

The chain has TRBV12-3 or TRBV12-4 and TRBJ2-6; D gene unclear. V was clipped by 7 bases and J by 0 bases, with 19 bases between them. The CDR3 has 18 residues. The CDR3 coding sequence is TGTGCCAGCACCATCCCCGACCGGGCCCTCTCTGGGGCCAACGTCCTGACTTTC. It encodes CASTIPDRALSGANVLTF.

The rearrangement uses TRBV28 and TRBJ2-1; unclear D gene. The CDR3 has 15 amino acids. The V and J ends lost 2 bases and 5 bases respectively, with 13 bases between them. CDR1 and CDR2 from the germline V gene are MDHEN and SYDVKM. The CDR3 sequence is CASSLLGPGNNEQFF. The DNA of the CDR3 is TGTGCCAGCAGTTTACTAGGTCCCGGTAACAATGAGCAGTTCTTC.

The gene calls are TRBV7-2 and TRBJ2-7, with TRBD2 identical over 7 bases. The junction had 6 bases not matched to a gene; V was cut back by 7 bases and J by 0 bases. The CDR3 runs 14 residues. Germline-derived CDR1 and CDR2 are SGHTA and FQGNSA. The CDR3 nucleotides are TGTGCCAGCACACAAAGCGGGGTCTCCTACGAGCAGTACTTC. Encoded protein: CASTQSGVSYEQYF.

This clonotype was detected ten times or more. The chain carries TRBV5-1 and TRBJ2-5; possibly TRBD2 for D (6 bases). The CDR3 length is 13 residues. Germline CDR1 reads SGHRS; CDR2 reads YFSETQ. V was shortened by 0 bases and J by 5 bases, with 8 bases between the two germline ends. CDR3 sequence: CASSLGAGETQYF. The CDR3 coding sequence is TGCGCCAGCAGCTTGGGAGCGGGCGAGACCCAGTACTTC.

In regard to this clonotype: Germline is not matched at one junction end, which may reflect a read error. The rearrangement joins TRBV7-9 to TRBJ2-1; D uncertain. From germline, CDR1 is SEHNR and CDR2 FQNEAQ (reference sequence). The CDR3 has 16 amino acids. The DNA of the CDR3 is TGTGCCAGCAGCGACCCTTGGACGGTCTCCTACAATGAGCAGGTCTTC. It specifies CASSDPWTVSYNEQVF.

The V gene is TRBV5-5, the J gene TRBJ2-1, with 8 bases lining up with TRBD1. J was trimmed by 5 bases and V by 1 base; bases with no gene match: 2. Germline V gene data show CDR1 as SGHKS and CDR2 as YYEKEE (reference sequence). The CDR3 length is 14 residues. As DNA, the CDR3 is TGTGCCAGCAGCTTGTTGACAGGGGACAATGAGCAGTTCTTC. It translates to CASSLLTGDNEQFF.